This T cell receptor beta chain came from a study of cytomegalovirus exposure and HLA in healthy donors. Study results and caveats: Reported results showed that the classifier diagnosed cytomegalovirus status with high specificity and sensitivity.

Researchers ran the PCR with 60 Vbeta and 13 Jbeta primers. Generated by immunoSEQ multiplex PCR, the TCRdb table keeps only in-frame clones and is missing some. The table has about 120,000 clones, more than 60% seen once; the top ten hold more than 1.5%. Of note for this clone: Its antigen remains unidentified.

Germline assignment: CDR1 SGHDT and CDR2 YYEEEE. V was cut by 0 bases and J by 4 bases, with 7 bases left in between. This CDR3 contains 13 residues. The sequence came from a young man in good health and CMV-seronegative. Sequenced material: PBMCs. The chain links TRBV5-6 to TRBJ1-1, with D unclear. The CDR3 protein is CASSLGGFTEAFF. The CDR3 bases are TGTGCCAGCAGCTTGGGAGGGTTCACTGAAGCTTTCTTT.